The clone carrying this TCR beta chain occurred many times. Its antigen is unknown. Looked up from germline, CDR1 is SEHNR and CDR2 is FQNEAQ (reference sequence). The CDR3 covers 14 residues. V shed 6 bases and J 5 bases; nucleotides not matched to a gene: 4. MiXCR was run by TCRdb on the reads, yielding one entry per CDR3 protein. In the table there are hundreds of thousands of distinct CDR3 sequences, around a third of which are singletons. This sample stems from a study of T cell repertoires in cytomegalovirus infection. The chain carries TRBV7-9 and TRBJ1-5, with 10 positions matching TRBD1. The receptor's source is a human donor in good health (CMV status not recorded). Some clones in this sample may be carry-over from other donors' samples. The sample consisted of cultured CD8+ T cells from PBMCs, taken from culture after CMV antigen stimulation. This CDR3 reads CASSGGQGHQPQHF. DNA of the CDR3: TGTGCCAGCAGTGGGGGACAGGGGCATCAGCCCCAGCATTTT. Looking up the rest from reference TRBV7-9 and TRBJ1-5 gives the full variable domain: DTGVSQNPRHKITKRGQNVTFRCDPISEHNRLYWYRQTLGQGPEFLTYFQNEAQLEKSRLLSDRFSAERPKGSFSTLEIQRTEQGDSAMYLCASSGGQGHQPQHFGDGTRLSIL.